The 28 T cell receptor beta chains given below trace back to one sample, sequenced in a study of blood T cell repertoires in COVID-19. Some clones are missing from TCRdb's copy, which holds only in-frame ones; the method was immunoSEQ multiplex PCR. The sample consists of a few hundred thousand clones, roughly 85% of them appearing once. The specimen sequenced was peripheral blood. These receptor sequences come from a man aged 60-69 years who had recovered from COVID-19.

This clone was recorded only once. This chain links TRBV3-1 (or the pseudogene TRBV3-2) with TRBJ2-2, with TRBD1 identical over 12 bases. Germline V gene data show CDR1 as LGHDT and CDR2 as YNNKEL (reference sequence). Germline trimming cut 4 bases from V and 6 bases from J; bases unmatched to any gene: 12. This CDR3 has 18 amino acids. As DNA, the CDR3 is TGTGCCAGCAGCCTCCACTCACCGGGACAGGGGGCGCCCGGGGAGCTGTTTTTT. Residues: CASSLHSPGQGAPGELFF.

This rearrangement joins TRBV5-1 to TRBJ2-1; 13 bases align to TRBD2. The CDR3 totals 16 residues. V lost 4 bases and J lost 8; bases outside the gene matches: 9. The germline gives CDR1 SGHRS, CDR2 YFSETQ. The CDR3, as DNA: TGCGCCAGCAGCGTACAGGGACTAGCGGGGTCGGATGAGCAGTTCTTC. This translates into CASSVQGLAGSDEQFF.

V is TRBV7-9 and J is TRBJ2-1, with TRBD2 matching 15 bases. CDR1 and CDR2 (germline): SEHNR, FQNEAQ (reference sequence). V lost 3 bases to trimming and J lost 9 bases; unmatched junction nucleotides: 6. This CDR3 contains 16 residues. CDR3 nucleotides: TGTGCCAGCAGCTTCCGGACTAGCGGGAGGGACCCTGAGCAGTTCTTC. Translated, it gives CASSFRTSGRDPEQFF. The variable domain in full, completed from reference TRBV7-9 and TRBJ2-1, reads DTGVSQNPRHKITKRGQNVTFRCDPISEHNRLYWYRQTLGQGPEFLTYFQNEAQLEKSRLLSDRFSAERPKGSFSTLEIQRTEQGDSAMYLCASSFRTSGRDPEQFFGPGTRLTVL.

Notes on this clone: Other DNA sequences from this sample encode an identical CDR3 as well. This chain uses TRBV10-3 with TRBJ2-7; D is undetermined. Germline CDR1 and CDR2: ENHRY and SYGVKD. V gave up 4 bases and J gave up 5 bases, with 6 bases separating them. This CDR3 spans 11 amino acids. The CDR3 loop is CAISGPNEQYF. In DNA form, the CDR3 reads TGTGCCATCAGTGGCCCTAACGAGCAGTACTTC.

This chain uses TRBV7-2 with TRBJ2-3, with D maybe TRBD1 (5 bases). Germline V gene lookup returns CDR1 SGHTA and CDR2 FQGNSA. Trimming cost V 2 bases and J 0 bases, with 9 bases left between them. The CDR3 contains 15 residues. The CDR3 region has the DNA TGTGCCAGCAGCTTATCCTCAGGGAGCACAGATACGCAGTATTTT. Amino acid sequence: CASSLSSGSTDTQYF.

The rearrangement uses TRBV18 and TRBJ2-7; TRBD2 matches 10 bases. The ends lost 4 bases at V and 0 bases at J; junction bases unmatched: 3. CDR3 length: 15 residues. CDR1 KGHSH and CDR2 LQKENI come from the germline V gene. The DNA of the CDR3 is TGTGCCAGCTCACGAGGACTAGCGGACTCCTACGAGCAGTACTTC. As protein: CASSRGLADSYEQYF.

This clone has just a few counts. The chain couples TRBV6-4 to TRBJ1-6; D gene unclear. CDR3 length: 15 amino acids. V was clipped by 9 bases and J by 0 bases, with 12 bases between them. Looked up from germline, CDR1 is MRHNA and CDR2 is SNTAGT. The CDR3 reads CARTVQFSYNSPLHF. Here the CDR3 DNA reads TGTGCCAGGACGGTACAGTTCTCCTATAATTCACCCCTCCACTTT.

The rearrangement uses TRBV23-1 and TRBJ2-7; the D is unclear. TRBV23-1 is filed as an ORF, its function uncertain. The CDR3 extends over 14 amino acids. V was shortened by 6 bases and J by 3 bases, with 15 bases between the two germline ends. As DNA, the CDR3 is TGCGCCAGCAGCAATTCCCTACCCTTCTACGAGCAGTACTTC. Amino acids: CASSNSLPFYEQYF.

The rearrangement uses TRBV6-5 and TRBJ2-3; the match to TRBD2 covers 12 bases. Germline assignment: CDR1 MNHEY and CDR2 SVGAGI. Trimming at V came to 8 bases and at J to 5 bases, leaving 5 bases not matched to a gene. The CDR3 loop spans 14 amino acids. The DNA for the CDR3 is TGTGCCAGCCGAGCTAGCGGGGGGGGAGATACGCAGTATTTT. The encoded protein is CASRASGGGDTQYF.

The genes are TRBV9 and TRBJ2-2, with 14 bases lining up with TRBD2. The CDR3 spans 19 residues. V lost 7 bases to trimming and J lost 0 bases; unmatched junction nucleotides: 11. Germline V gives CDR1 SGDLS, CDR2 YYNGEE. For the CDR3, the DNA is TGTGCCAGCGACCCTCTTGGGACTAGCGGGGGATCGAACACCGGGGAGCTGTTTTTT. It codes for CASDPLGTSGGSNTGELFF.

The gene calls are TRBV11-3 and TRBJ2-1; TRBD2 aligns across 8 bases. Per the germline V gene, CDR1 is SGHNT and CDR2 is YENEEA. V was pared by 2 bases and J by 6 bases, with 6 bases of the junction left unmatched. The CDR3 extends over 15 amino acids. The CDR3 DNA reads as TGTGCCAGCAGCTTAAGAGCGGGAGTCGGCAATGAGCAGTTCTTC. Its protein is CASSLRAGVGNEQFF.

This chain uses TRBV10-3 with TRBJ2-1; D call uncertain. V lost 4 bases, J lost 0 bases, and 13 bases lay in between. This CDR3 is 16 amino acids long. CDR1 and CDR2 (germline): ENHRY, SYGVKD. The CDR3 DNA is TGTGCCATCAGTGTATACCAGACAAGCTCCTACAATGAGCAGTTCTTC. Amino acid sequence: CAISVYQTSSYNEQFF.

CDR3 region: CASSRQGANYGYTF. The CDR3 DNA follows: TGTGCCAGCAGCCGACAGGGGGCGAACTATGGCTACACCTTC. The rearrangement uses TRBV28 and TRBJ1-2, with 10 bases identical to TRBD1. Losses at the gene ends were 6 bases for V and 2 bases for J; bases not matched to a gene: 3. Germline V CDR1 and CDR2: MDHEN, SYDVKM. The CDR3 has 14 amino acids.

The chain uses TRBV7-3 and TRBJ2-1; TRBD2 matches at 9 bases. The CDR3 length is 15 residues. The germline CDR1 and CDR2 sequences are SGHTA and FQGTGA. V trimming: 0 bases; J trimming: 3 bases; junction bases outside the gene matches: 0. CDR3 bases: TGTGCCAGCAGCTTAACTAGCGGGGGCTACAATGAGCAGTTCTTC. The encoded protein is CASSLTSGGYNEQFF.

The V gene is TRBV10-3, the J gene TRBJ2-7; 9 positions agree with TRBD1. The CDR3 sequence is 13 residues long. From germline, CDR1 is ENHRY and CDR2 SYGVKD. V was clipped by 9 bases and J by 3 bases; unmatched bases: 6. The CDR3 DNA reads TGTGCCATATCAAGGGGACAGGGCTACGAGCAGTACTTC. This encodes CAISRGQGYEQYF.

The CDR3 coding sequence is TGCACCAGCAGCCAAGAACGATGCATGAGGGACAATCAGCCCCAGCATTTT. Residues: CTSSQERCMRDNQPQHF. The rearrangement uses TRBV1 and TRBJ1-5. TRBV1 is annotated as a pseudogene. The CDR3 is 17 residues long.

The chain recombines TRBV7-2 with TRBJ2-7; the match to TRBD2 covers 10 bases. The CDR3 consists of 17 residues. CDR1 and CDR2 from the germline V gene are SGHTA and FQGNSA. V shed 5 bases, J shed 5 bases, and the junction held 15 bases outside the gene matches. CDR3 bases: TGTGCCAGCAGCCCCGTGGGGCTGAGCGGGAGGGCGAACGAGCAGTACTTC. This gives the protein CASSPVGLSGRANEQYF.

This clone was seen more than once but under ten times. J is TRBJ2-3 and V is TRBV27, with TRBD2 matching 7 bases. Germline loops: CDR1 MNHEY, CDR2 SMNVEV (reference sequence). The V gene end was trimmed by 8 bases and the J gene end by 5 bases; junction bases not matched to a gene: 10. The CDR3 spans 14 residues. This CDR3 is CASGRAGVKDTQYF. The CDR3 region has the DNA TGTGCCAGCGGGCGGGCGGGGGTCAAAGATACGCAGTATTTT.

This clone was counted only a few times. The rearrangement joins TRBV18 to TRBJ2-7; possible D gene TRBD2, 5 bases. CDR1 and CDR2 (germline): KGHSH, LQKENI. The CDR3 consists of 13 residues. Trimming cost V 6 bases and J 2 bases, with 11 bases left between them. CDR3 sequence (DNA): TGTGCCAGCTCTCCCGACGGGGCCTACGAGCAGTACTTC. This translates into CASSPDGAYEQYF.

This chain links TRBV5-1 with TRBJ2-5; 10 nucleotides line up with TRBD1. The trim removed 2 bases at V and 3 bases at J, leaving 1 base unmatched. CDR1 is SGHRS, CDR2 YFSETQ, per germline. CDR3 length equals 14 residues. The CDR3 coding sequence is TGCGCCAGCAGCTTCGGACAGGGGGAAGAGACCCAGTACTTC. Translated, it gives CASSFGQGEETQYF.

This chain connects TRBV6-1 to TRBJ1-5; 8 nucleotides align to TRBD1. The CDR3 contains 16 residues. Losses at the gene ends were 4 bases for V and 6 bases for J; bases not matched to a gene: 11. In germline, CDR1 is MNHNS, CDR2 SASEGT. CDR3 sequence: CASSVPPTGEGQPQHF. The CDR3 nucleotides are TGTGCCAGCAGTGTCCCCCCGACAGGGGAGGGTCAGCCCCAGCATTTT.

J is TRBJ2-7 and V is TRBV7-6, with TRBD2 matching over 10 bases. The CDR3 spans 15 residues. V trimming: 1 base; J trimming: 6 bases; junction bases outside the gene matches: 6. In germline, CDR1 is SGHVS, CDR2 FNYEAQ. Written as DNA, the CDR3 is TGTGCCAGCAGCTTAGAGGTACTAGCGGGAAGCGAGCAGTACTTC. The encoded protein is CASSLEVLAGSEQYF.

The chain joins TRBV30 to TRBJ2-7; the D is unclear. The CDR3 sequence is 13 residues long. V was trimmed by 3 bases and J by 6 bases, leaving 15 bases between them. The germline V gene encodes CDR1 GTSNPN and CDR2 SVGIG (reference sequence). Here the CDR3 DNA reads TGTGCCTGGAGCCCCCAGCTAGTTACCGAGCAGTACTTC. Translation: CAWSPQLVTEQYF.

J is TRBJ2-1 and V is TRBV12-3 or TRBV12-4, with D possibly matching TRBD1 (5 bases). This CDR3 is 13 amino acids long. Trimming pared 3 bases from V and 7 bases from J, leaving 10 bases between. CDR3 protein: CASSLGRENEQFF. The CDR3 nucleotides are TGTGCCAGCAGTTTGGGCAGGGAAAATGAGCAGTTCTTC.

V usage is TRBV7-8 and J usage is TRBJ2-7; 7 bases are shared with TRBD1. V gave up 5 bases and J gave up 4 bases; unmatched junction bases: 8. Germline assignment: CDR1 SGHVS and CDR2 FQNEAQ. This CDR3 contains 14 residues. CDR3 in DNA: TGTGCCAGCAGCCCTGGACAGGACCCATACGAGCAGTACTTC. Translation gives CASSPGQDPYEQYF.

The genes are TRBV7-2 and TRBJ1-2; TRBD1 matches at 7 bases. With 5 bases clipped from V and 0 bases from J, the junction kept 3 bases outside the gene matches. Germline V gene lookup returns CDR1 SGHTA and CDR2 FQGNSA. The CDR3 has 14 amino acids. The CDR3: CASSPGGSNYGYTF. CDR3 bases: TGTGCCAGCAGCCCAGGGGGTTCTAACTATGGCTACACCTTC. Full variable domain (missing parts from reference TRBV7-2 and TRBJ1-2): GAGVSQSPSNKVTEKGKDVELRCDPISGHTALYWYRQSLGQGLEFLIYFQGNSAPDKSGLPSDRFSAERTGGSVSTLTIQRTQQEDSAVYLCASSPGGSNYGYTFGSGTRLTVV.

The rearrangement uses TRBV4-1 and TRBJ2-7, with 8 bases lining up with TRBD1. The CDR3 covers 17 residues. V lost 3 bases, J lost 5 bases, and 15 bases stayed unmatched. Germline CDR1 is MGHRA and CDR2 is YSYEKL. The DNA of the CDR3 is TGCGCCAGCAGCCAGCATAACAGGGGGGTAGTTAACGACGAGCAGTACTTC. Translating gives CASSQHNRGVVNDEQYF.

This clone was recorded only once. The V gene is TRBV19, the J gene TRBJ1-2, with 7 bases identical to TRBD1. Germline V gene sequence: CDR1 LNHDA, CDR2 SQIVND (reference sequence). The J segment lost 3 bases and the V segment lost 4 bases, leaving 11 bases of the junction unmatched. This CDR3 has 16 amino acids. DNA of the CDR3: TGTGCCAGTAGTAGGGAGACAGGGACCGGGGACTATGGCTACACCTTC. Its translation is CASSRETGTGDYGYTF.